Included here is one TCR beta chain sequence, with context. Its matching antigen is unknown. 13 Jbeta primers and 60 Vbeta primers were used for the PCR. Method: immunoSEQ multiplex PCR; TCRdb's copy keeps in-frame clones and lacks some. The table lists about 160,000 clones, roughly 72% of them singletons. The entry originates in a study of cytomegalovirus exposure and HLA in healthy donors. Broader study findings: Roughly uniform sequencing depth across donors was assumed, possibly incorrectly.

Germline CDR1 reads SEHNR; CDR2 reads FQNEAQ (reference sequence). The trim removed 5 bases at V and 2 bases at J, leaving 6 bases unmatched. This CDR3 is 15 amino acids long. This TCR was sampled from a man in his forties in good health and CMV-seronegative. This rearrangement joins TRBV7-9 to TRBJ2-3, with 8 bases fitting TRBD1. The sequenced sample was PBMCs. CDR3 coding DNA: TGTGCCAGCAGCAATGGACAGGGACTCACAGATACGCAGTATTTT. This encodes CASSNGQGLTDTQYF. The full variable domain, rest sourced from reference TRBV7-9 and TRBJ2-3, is DTGVSQNPRHKITKRGQNVTFRCDPISEHNRLYWYRQTLGQGPEFLTYFQNEAQLEKSRLLSDRFSAERPKGSFSTLEIQRTEQGDSAMYLCASSNGQGLTDTQYFGPGTRLTVL.